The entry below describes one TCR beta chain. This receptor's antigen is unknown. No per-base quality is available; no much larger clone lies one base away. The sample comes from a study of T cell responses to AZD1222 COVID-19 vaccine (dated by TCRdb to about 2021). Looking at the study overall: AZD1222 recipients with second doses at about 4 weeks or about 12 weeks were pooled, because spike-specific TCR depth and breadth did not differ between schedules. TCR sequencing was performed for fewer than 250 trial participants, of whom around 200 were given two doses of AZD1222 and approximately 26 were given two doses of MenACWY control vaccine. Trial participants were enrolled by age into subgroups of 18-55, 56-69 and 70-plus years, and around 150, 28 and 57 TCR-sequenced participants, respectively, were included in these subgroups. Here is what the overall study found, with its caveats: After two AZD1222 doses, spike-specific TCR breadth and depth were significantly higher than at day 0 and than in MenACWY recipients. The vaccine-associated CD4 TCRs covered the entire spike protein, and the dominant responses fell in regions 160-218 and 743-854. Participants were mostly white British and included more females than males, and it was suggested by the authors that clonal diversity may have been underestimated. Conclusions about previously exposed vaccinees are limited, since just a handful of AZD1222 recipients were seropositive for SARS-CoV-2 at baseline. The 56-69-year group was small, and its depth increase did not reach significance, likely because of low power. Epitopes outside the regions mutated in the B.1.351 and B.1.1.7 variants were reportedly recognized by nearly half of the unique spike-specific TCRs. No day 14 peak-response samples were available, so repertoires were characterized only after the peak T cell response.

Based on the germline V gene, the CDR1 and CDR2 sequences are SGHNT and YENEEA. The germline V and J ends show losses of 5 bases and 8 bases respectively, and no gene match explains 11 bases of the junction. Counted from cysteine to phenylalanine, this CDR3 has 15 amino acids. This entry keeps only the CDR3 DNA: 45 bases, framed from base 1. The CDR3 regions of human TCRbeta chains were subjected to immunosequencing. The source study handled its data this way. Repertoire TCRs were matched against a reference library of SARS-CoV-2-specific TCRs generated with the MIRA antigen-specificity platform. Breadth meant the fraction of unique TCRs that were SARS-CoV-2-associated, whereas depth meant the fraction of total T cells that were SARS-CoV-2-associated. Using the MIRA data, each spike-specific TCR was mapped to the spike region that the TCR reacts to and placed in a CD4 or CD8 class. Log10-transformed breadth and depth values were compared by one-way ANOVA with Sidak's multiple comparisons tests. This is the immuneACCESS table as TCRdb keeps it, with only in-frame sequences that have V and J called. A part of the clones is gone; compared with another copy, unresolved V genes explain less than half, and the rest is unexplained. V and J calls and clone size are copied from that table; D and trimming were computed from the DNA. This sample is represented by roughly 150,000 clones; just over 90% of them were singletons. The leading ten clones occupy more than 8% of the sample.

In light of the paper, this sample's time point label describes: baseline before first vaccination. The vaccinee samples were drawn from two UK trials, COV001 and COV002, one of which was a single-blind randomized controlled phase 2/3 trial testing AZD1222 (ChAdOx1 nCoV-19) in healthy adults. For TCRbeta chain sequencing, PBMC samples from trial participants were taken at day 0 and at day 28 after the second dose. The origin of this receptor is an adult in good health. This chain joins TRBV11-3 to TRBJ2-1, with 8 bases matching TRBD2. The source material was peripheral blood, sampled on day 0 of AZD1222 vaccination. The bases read TGTGCCAGCAGCACTCACCGGGGGGGTGGAGATGAGCAGTTCTTC. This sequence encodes CASSTHRGGGDEQFF.